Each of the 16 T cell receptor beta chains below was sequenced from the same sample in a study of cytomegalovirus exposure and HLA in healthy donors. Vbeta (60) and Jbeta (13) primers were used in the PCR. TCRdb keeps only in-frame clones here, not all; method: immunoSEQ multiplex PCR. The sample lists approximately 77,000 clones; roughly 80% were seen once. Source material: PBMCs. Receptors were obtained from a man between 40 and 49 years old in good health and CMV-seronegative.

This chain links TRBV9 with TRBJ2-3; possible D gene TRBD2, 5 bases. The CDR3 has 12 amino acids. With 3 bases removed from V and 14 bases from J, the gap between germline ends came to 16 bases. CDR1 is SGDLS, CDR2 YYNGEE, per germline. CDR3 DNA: TGTGCCAGCAGCGGAGCGGTCCCCAGGCTGTATTTT. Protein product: CASSGAVPRLYF. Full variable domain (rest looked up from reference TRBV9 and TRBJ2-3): DSGVTQTPKHLITATGQRVTLRCSPRSGDLSVYWYQQSLDQGLQFLIQYYNGEERAKGNILERFSAQQFPDLHSELNLSSLELGDSALYFCASSGAVPRLYFGPGTRLTVL.

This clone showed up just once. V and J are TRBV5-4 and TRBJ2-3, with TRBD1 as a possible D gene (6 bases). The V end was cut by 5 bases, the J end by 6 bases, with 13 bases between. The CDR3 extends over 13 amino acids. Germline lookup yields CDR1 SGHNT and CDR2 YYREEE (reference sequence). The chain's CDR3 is CASRVQGGDTQYF. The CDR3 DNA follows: TGTGCCAGCAGGGTACAGGGTGGTGATACGCAGTATTTT.

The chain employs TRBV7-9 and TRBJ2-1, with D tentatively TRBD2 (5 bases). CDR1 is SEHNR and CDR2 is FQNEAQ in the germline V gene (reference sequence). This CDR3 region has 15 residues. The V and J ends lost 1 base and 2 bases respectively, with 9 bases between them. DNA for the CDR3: TGTGCCAGCAGCTTAGAGCCTAGCCCCTACAATGAGCAGTTCTTC. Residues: CASSLEPSPYNEQFF.

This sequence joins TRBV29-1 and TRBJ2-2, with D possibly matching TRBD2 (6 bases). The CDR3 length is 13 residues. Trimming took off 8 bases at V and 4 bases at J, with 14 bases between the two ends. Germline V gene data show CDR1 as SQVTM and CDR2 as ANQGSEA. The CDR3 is CSSTRGPTGELFF. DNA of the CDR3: TGCAGCTCAACGCGGGGACCCACCGGGGAGCTGTTTTTT.

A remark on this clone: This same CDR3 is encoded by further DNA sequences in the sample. The CDR3 spells CASSPVAGTGRETQYF. In DNA form, the CDR3 reads TGTGCCAGCTCTCCCGTCGCGGGGACAGGGCGAGAGACCCAGTACTTC. V is TRBV18 and J is TRBJ2-5; 9 bases match TRBD1. V was pared by 6 bases and J by 4 bases, with 12 bases of the junction left unmatched. The V gene's germline CDR1 is KGHSH and CDR2 LQKENI. This CDR3 has 16 amino acids. Filled out from reference TRBV18 and TRBJ2-5, the complete variable domain reads NAGVMQNPRHLVRRRGQEARLRCSPMKGHSHVYWYRQLPEEGLKFMVYLQKENIIDESGMPKERFSAEFPKEGPSILRIQQVVRGDSAAYFCASSPVAGTGRETQYFGPGTRLLVL.

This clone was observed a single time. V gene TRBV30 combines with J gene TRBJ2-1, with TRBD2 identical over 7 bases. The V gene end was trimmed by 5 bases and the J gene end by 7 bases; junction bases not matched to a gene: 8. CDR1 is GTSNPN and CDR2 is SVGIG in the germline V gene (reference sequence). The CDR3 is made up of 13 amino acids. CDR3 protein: CAWEREGRNEQFF. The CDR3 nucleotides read TGTGCCTGGGAGAGGGAGGGCAGGAATGAGCAGTTCTTC.

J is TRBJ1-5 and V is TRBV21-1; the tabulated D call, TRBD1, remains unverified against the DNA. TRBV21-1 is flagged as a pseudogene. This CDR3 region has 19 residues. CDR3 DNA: TGTGCCAGCAGCAAAGGGAACAGGGGAGTCCCTTTTAGCAATCAGCCCCAGCATTTT. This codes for CASSKGNRGVPFSNQPQHF.

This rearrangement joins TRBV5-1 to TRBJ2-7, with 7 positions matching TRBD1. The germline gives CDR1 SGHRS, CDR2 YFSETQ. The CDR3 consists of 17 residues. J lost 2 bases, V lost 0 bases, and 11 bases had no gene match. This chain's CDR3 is CASSLARGSRSAYEQYF. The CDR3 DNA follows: TGCGCCAGCAGCTTGGCCAGGGGGTCCAGGAGTGCCTACGAGCAGTACTTC.

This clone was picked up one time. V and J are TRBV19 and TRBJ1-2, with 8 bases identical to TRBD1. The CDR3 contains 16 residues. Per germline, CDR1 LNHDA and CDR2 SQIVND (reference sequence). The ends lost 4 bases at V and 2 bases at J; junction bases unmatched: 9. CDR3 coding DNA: TGTGCCAGTAGTACCTGGACAGGGCGGCTAAACTATGGCTACACCTTC. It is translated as CASSTWTGRLNYGYTF.

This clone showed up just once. The CDR3 bases are TGTGCCAGCAGCCGGGACAGGGGCACAGATACGCAGTATTTT. As protein: CASSRDRGTDTQYF. The chain has TRBV2 and TRBJ2-3; TRBD1 matches 9 bases. The CDR3 runs to 14 residues. V shed 6 bases, J shed 1 base, and the junction held 2 bases outside the gene matches. The germline V gene has CDR1 SNHLY and CDR2 FYNNEI.

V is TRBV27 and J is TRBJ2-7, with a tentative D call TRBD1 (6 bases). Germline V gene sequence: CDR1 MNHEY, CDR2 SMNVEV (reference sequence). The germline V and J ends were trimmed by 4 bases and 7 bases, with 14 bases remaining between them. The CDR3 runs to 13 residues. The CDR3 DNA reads TGTGCCAGCAGTTCGCAGGGGCCGGGGGAGCAGTACTTC. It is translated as CASSSQGPGEQYF.

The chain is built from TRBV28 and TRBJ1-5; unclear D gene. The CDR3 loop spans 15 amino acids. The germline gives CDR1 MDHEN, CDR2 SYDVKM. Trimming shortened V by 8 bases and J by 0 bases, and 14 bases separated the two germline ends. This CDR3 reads CASALGKFSNQPQHF. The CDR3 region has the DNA TGTGCCAGCGCCCTCGGGAAGTTTAGCAATCAGCCCCAGCATTTT.

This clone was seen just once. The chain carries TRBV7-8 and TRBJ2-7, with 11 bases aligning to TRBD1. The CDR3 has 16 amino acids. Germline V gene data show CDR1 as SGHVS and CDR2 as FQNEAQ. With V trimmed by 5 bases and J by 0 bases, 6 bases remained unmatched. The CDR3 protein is CASSKSGQGASYEQYF. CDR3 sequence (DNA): TGTGCCAGCAGCAAAAGTGGACAGGGGGCCTCCTACGAGCAGTACTTC. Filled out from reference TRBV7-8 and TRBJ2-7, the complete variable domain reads GAGVSQSPRYKVAKRGQDVALRCDPISGHVSLFWYQQALGQGPEFLTYFQNEAQLDKSGLPSDRFFAERPEGSVSTLKIQRTQQEDSAVYLCASSKSGQGASYEQYFGPGTRLTVT.

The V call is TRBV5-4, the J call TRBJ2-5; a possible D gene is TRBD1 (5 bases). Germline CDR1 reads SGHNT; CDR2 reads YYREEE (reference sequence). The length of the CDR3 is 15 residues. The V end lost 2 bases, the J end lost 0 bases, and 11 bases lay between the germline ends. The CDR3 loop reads CASSFPTGDQETQYF. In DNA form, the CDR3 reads TGTGCCAGCAGCTTCCCCACAGGTGACCAAGAGACCCAGTACTTC.

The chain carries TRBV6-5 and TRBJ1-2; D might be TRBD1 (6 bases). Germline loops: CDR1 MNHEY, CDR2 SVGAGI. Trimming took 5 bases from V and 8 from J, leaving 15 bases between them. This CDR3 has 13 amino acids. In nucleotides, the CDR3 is TGTGCCAGCAGTCTAAGACAGGCTGAGGGCTACACCTTC. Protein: CASSLRQAEGYTF.

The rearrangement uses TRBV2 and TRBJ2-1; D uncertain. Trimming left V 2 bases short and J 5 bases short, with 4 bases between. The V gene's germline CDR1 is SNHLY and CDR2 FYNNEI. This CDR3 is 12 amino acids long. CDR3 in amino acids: CASSEQNNEQFF. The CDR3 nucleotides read TGTGCCAGCAGTGAACAGAACAATGAGCAGTTCTTC.